This T cell receptor beta chain appears in the sequencing data of a study of T cells in Graves' hyperthyroidism and ophthalmopathy. To note about this clonotype: The antigen is not known.

For Graves' hyperthyroidism to be stable, ophthalmopathy could not progress within 18 months. Investigators excluded patients with uncontrolled infection, other autoimmune disease, pregnancy or lactation. CDR1 is DFQATT, CDR2 SNEGSKA, per germline (reference sequence). The V segment lost 4 bases and the J segment 2 bases; nucleotides outside the gene matches: 9. The CDR3 consists of 15 residues. General observations from the study: Onset of ophthalmopathy came a median roughly 6.5 months after the model predicted it. A model built on 13 V-J features separated ophthalmopathy from stable hyperthyroidism.

What was amplified from RNA transcripts were TCR beta CDR3 regions. RT-PCR in the first round (using the HTBI primer set) targeted the TCR CDR3. TCRdb reprocessed the multiplex PCR reads with MiXCR, giving one entry per CDR3 protein. The sample lists approximately 46,000 distinct CDR3 sequences, 49% occurring once. The chain carries TRBV20-1 and TRBJ2-5; 8 positions match TRBD1. Specimen: peripheral blood or thyroid tissue (not recorded which). This TCR derives from a woman aged 50 to 60 with Graves' hyperthyroidism. The CDR3 here is CSAIDRGVRQETQYF. The CDR3 bases are TGCAGTGCTATCGACAGGGGAGTACGGCAAGAGACCCAGTACTTC.